This T cell receptor (beta chain) stems from a study of OX40 agonist ivuxolimab in advanced cancers. For the study at large: The diagnoses of dose-escalation patients were hepatocellular carcinoma, melanoma, renal cell or head and neck cancer. Eligibility rules accepted prior anti-PD-1, anti-PD-L1 or anti-CTLA-4 therapy, and around 40% had some.

This table comes from immunoSEQ multiplex PCR, and its TCRdb copy is limited to in-frame clones, with some not included. The sample yields about 61,000 clones, around 93% seen once. Concerning this clone: Germline and junction disagree at one end, which may indicate a read error.

The germline V gene has CDR1 GTSNPN and CDR2 SVGIG (reference sequence). CDR3 size: 15 residues. The sequencing here drew on CD4+ or CD8+ T cells sorted from blood, taken in a trial of the OX40 agonist ivuxolimab. The sequence came from an adult with an advanced solid tumor such as melanoma, head and neck, liver or kidney cancer. This rearrangement joins TRBV30 to TRBJ2-2, with 7 bases that match TRBD2. The CDR3 spells CAWSVKRGEHRGAVF. In DNA form, the CDR3 reads TGTGCCTGGAGTGTTAAGCGGGGAGAACACCGGGGAGCTGTTTTT.